The present TCR beta chain was sequenced within a study of beta chain features in type 1 diabetes. In all sorted populations, purity surpassed 98%. The CDR3 is 11 residues long. Germline CDR1 SGHRS, CDR2 YFSETQ. Trimming shortened V by 6 bases and J by 8 bases, and 9 bases separated the two germline ends. Reverse transcription of all isolated RNA meant that expressed TCRB transcripts were sequenced. Sequenced by immunoSEQ multiplex PCR; TCRdb stores in-frame clones only, minus some. There are fewer than 900,000 clones in the sample; 15% to 20% occur only once, and 0.02% to 0.03% lies in the top ten. The sequenced material came from naive CD4+ T cells from blood. This sequence originates from a woman younger than 35 in good health. The chain is built from TRBV5-1 and TRBJ2-1; no reliable D call. The CDR3 reads CASMSAYEQFF. Here the CDR3 DNA reads TGCGCCAGCATGAGTGCGTATGAGCAGTTCTTC.